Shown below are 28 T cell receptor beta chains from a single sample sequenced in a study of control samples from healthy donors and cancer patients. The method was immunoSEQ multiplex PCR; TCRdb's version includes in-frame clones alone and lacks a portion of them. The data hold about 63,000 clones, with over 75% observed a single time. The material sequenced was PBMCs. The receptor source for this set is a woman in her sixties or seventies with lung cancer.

The DNA of the CDR3 is TGTGCCAGCAGCTCAATGGGCCCACCCACCTTC. It yields the protein CASSSMGPPTF. The chain combines TRBV11-3 with TRBJ1-2, with D uncertain. The CDR3 is 11 residues long. V lost 4 bases to trimming and J lost 13 bases, with 13 bases between them. Germline CDR1 and CDR2: SGHNT and YENEEA.

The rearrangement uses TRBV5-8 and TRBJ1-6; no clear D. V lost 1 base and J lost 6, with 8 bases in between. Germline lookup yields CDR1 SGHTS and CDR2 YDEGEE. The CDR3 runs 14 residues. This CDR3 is CASSLYSANSPLHF. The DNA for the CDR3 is TGTGCCAGCAGCTTGTACTCAGCTAATTCACCCCTCCACTTT.

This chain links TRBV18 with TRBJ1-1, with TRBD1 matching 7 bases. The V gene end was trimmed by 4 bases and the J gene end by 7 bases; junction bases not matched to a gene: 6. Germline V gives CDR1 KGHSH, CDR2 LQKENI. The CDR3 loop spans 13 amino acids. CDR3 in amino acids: CASSLRGAGEAFF. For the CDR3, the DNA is TGTGCCAGCTCACTCAGGGGGGCGGGTGAAGCTTTCTTT. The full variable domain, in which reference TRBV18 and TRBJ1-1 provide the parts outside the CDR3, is NAGVMQNPRHLVRRRGQEARLRCSPMKGHSHVYWYRQLPEEGLKFMVYLQKENIIDESGMPKERFSAEFPKEGPSILRIQQVVRGDSAAYFCASSLRGAGEAFFGQGTRLTVV.

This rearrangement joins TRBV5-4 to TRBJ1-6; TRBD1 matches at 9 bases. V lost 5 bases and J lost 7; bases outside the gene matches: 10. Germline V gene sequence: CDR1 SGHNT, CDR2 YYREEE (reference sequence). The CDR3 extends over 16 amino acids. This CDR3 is CASRLTGGAGNSPLHF. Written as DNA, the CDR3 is TGTGCCAGCAGGCTCACAGGGGGCGCAGGGAATTCACCCCTCCACTTT.

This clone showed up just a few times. CDR3 sequence (DNA): TGCGCCAGCAGCTCGAGGACAGGGTACTACTCTACCTCCTACAATGAGCAGTTCTTC. Its translation is CASSSRTGYYSTSYNEQFF. V usage is TRBV5-1 and J usage is TRBJ2-1; 8 bases are a match to TRBD1. CDR1 is SGHRS and CDR2 is YFSETQ in the germline V gene. The V gene end was trimmed by 3 bases and the J gene end by 0 bases; junction bases not matched to a gene: 14. This CDR3 region has 19 residues.

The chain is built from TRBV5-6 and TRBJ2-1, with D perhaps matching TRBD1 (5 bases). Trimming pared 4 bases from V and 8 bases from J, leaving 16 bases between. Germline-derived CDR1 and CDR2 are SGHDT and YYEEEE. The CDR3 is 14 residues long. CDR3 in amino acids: CASSPNRFGDEQFF. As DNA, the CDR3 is TGTGCCAGCAGCCCTAACAGGTTCGGCGATGAGCAGTTCTTC.

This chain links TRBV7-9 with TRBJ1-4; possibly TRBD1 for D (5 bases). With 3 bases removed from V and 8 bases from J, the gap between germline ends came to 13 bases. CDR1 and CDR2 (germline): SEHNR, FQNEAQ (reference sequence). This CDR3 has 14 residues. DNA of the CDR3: TGTGCCAGCAGCTTGGACACCATTCAGGAAAAACTGTTTTTT. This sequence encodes CASSLDTIQEKLFF.

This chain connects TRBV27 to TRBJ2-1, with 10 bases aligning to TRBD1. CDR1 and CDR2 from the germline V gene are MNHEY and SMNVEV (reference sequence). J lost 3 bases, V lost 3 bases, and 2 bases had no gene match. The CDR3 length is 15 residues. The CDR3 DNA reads TGTGCCAGCAGTTTGGGGACAGGGGTCTACAATGAGCAGTTCTTC. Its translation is CASSLGTGVYNEQFF.

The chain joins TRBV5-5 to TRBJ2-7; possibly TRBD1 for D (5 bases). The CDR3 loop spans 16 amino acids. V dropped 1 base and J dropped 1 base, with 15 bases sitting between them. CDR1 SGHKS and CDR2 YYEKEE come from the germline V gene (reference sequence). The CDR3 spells CASSLSPPTVSYEQYF. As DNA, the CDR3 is TGTGCCAGCAGCTTGTCTCCCCCGACAGTTTCCTACGAGCAGTACTTC.

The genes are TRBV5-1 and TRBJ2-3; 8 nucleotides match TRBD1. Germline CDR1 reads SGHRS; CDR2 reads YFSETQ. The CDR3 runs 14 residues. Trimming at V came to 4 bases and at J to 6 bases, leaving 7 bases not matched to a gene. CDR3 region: CASSTDRGGDTQYF. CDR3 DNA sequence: TGCGCCAGCAGCACTGACAGGGGTGGGGATACGCAGTATTTT.

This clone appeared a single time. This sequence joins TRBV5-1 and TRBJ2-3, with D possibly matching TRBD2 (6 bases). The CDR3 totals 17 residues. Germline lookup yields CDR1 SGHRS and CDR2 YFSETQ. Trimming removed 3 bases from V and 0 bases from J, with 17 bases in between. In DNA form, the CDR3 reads TGCGCCAGCAGCTCCCCGCGGACTACCTCTAGCACAGATACGCAGTATTTT. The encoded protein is CASSSPRTTSSTDTQYF.

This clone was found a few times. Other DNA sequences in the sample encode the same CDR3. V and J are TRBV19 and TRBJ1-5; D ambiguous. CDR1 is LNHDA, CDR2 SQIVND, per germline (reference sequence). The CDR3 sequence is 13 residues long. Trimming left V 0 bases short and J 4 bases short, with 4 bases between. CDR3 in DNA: TGTGCCAGTAGTATAGAAGGGAATCAGCCCCAGCATTTT. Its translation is CASSIEGNQPQHF. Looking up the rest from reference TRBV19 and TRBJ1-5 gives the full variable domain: DGGITQSPKYLFRKEGQNVTLSCEQNLNHDAMYWYRQDPGQGLRLIYYSQIVNDFQKGDIAEGYSVSREKKESFPLTVTSAQKNPTAFYLCASSIEGNQPQHFGDGTRLSIL.

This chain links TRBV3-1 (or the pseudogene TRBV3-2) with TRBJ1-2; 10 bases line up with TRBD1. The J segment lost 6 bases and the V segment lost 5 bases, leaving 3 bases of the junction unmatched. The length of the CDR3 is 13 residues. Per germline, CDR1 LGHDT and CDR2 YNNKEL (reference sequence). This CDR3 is CASSEGQGNGYTF. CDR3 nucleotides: TGTGCCAGCAGCGAGGGACAGGGGAATGGCTACACCTTC.

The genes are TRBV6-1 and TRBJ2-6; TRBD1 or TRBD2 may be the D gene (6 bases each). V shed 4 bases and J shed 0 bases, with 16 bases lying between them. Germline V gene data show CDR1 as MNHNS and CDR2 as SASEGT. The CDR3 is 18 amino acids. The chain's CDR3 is CASSALWGAGSGANVLTF. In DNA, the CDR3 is TGTGCCAGCAGTGCCCTTTGGGGGGCCGGCTCTGGGGCCAACGTCCTGACTTTC.

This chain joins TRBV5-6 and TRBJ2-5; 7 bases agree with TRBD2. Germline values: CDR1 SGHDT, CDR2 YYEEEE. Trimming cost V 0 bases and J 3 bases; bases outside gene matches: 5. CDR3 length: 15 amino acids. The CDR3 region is CASSLVGLKEETQYF. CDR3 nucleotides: TGTGCCAGCAGCTTGGTGGGACTAAAGGAAGAGACCCAGTACTTC.

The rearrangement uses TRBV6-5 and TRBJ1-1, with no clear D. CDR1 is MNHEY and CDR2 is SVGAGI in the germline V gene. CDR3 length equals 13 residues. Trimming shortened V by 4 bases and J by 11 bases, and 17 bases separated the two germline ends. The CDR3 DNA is TGTGCCAGCAGTTCTCCGGTCGCGGTGGGGGCTTTCTTT. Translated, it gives CASSSPVAVGAFF.

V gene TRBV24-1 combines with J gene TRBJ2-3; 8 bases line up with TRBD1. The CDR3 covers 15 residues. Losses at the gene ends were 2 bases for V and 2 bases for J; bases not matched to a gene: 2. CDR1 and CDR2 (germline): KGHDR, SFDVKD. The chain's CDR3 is CATSDSRGHTDTQYF. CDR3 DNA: TGTGCCACCAGTGATTCCAGGGGGCACACAGATACGCAGTATTTT.

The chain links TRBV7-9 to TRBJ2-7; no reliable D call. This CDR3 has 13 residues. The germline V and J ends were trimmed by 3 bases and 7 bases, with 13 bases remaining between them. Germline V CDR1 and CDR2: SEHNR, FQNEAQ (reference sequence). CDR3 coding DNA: TGTGCCAGCAGCTTCCCGGCTCCCAAGGAGCAGTACTTC. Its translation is CASSFPAPKEQYF.

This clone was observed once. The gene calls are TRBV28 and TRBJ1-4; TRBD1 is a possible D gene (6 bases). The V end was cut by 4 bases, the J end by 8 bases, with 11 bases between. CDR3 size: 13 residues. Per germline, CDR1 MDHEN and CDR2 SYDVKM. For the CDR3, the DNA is TGTGCCAGCAGTTGGGGGGCTCGGGAAAAACTGTTTTTT. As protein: CASSWGAREKLFF.

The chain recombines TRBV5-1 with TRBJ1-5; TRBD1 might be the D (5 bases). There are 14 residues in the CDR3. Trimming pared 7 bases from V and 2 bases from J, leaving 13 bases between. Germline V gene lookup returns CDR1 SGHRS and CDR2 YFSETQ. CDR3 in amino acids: CASALGEGNQPQHF. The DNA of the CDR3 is TGCGCCAGCGCCTTGGGGGAAGGCAATCAGCCCCAGCATTTT. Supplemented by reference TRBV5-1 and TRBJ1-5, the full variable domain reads KAGVTQTPRYLIKTRGQQVTLSCSPISGHRSVSWYQQTPGQGLQFLFEYFSETQRNKGNFPGRFSGRQFSNSRSEMNVSTLELGDSALYLCASALGEGNQPQHFGDGTRLSIL.

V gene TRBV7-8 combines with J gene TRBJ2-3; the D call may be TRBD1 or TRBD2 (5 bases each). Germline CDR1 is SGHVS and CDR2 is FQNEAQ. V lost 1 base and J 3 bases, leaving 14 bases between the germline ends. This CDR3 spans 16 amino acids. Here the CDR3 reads CASSLVWGKRTDTQYF. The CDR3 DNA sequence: TGTGCCAGCAGCTTAGTCTGGGGGAAGAGAACAGATACGCAGTATTTT.

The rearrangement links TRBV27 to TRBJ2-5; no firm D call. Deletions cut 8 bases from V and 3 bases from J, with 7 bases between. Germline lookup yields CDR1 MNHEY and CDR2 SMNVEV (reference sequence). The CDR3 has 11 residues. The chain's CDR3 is CASGIKETQYF. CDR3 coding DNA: TGTGCCAGCGGAATAAAAGAGACCCAGTACTTC.

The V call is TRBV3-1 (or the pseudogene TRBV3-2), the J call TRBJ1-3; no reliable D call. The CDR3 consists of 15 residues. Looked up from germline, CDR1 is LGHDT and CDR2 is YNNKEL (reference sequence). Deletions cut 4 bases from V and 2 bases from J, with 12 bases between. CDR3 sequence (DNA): TGTGCCAGCAGCCCCCGACAATTCACTGGAAACACCATATATTTT. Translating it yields CASSPRQFTGNTIYF.

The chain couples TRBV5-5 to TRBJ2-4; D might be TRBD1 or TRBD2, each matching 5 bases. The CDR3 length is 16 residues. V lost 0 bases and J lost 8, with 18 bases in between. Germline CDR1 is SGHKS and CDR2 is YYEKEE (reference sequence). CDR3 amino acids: CASSLASRGAFDIQYF. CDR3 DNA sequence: TGTGCCAGCAGCTTGGCCAGCCGAGGGGCTTTTGACATTCAGTACTTC.

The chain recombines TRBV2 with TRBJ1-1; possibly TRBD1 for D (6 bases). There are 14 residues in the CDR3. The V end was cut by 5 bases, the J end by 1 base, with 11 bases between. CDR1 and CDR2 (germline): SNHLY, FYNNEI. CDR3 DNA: TGTGCCAGCAGTAGAAGGGGGAGGAACACTGAAGCTTTCTTT. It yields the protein CASSRRGRNTEAFF. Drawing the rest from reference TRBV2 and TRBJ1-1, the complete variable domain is EPEVTQTPSHQVTQMGQEVILRCVPISNHLYFYWYRQILGQKVEFLVSFYNNEISEKSEIFDDQFSVERPDGSNFTLKIRSTKLEDSAMYFCASSRRGRNTEAFFGQGTRLTVV.

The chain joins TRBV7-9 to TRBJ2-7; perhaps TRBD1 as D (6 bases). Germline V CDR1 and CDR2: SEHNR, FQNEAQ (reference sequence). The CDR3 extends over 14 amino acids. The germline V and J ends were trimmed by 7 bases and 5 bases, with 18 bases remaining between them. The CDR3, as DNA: TGTGCCAGCACCCCCCGGGGTTGGGACAACGAGCAGTACTTC. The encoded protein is CASTPRGWDNEQYF.

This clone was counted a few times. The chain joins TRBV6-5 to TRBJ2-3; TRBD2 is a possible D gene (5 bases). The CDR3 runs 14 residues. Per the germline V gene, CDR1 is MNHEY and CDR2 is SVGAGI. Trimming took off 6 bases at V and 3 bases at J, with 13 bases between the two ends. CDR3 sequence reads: CASRLATRTDTQYF. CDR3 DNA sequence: TGTGCCAGCAGGTTAGCGACCAGAACAGATACGCAGTATTTT.

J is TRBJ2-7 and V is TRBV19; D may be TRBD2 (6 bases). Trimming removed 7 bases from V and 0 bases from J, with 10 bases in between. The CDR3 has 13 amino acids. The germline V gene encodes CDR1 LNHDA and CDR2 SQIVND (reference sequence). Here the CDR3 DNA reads TGTGCCAGTAAGGACGGGAGCTCCTACGAGCAGTACTTC. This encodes CASKDGSSYEQYF.